This is a list of T cell receptor beta chains from one sample in a study of T-cell memory formation after mild COVID-19. One entry per CDR3 protein results from TCRdb running MiXCR on the 5' RACE reads. This sample carries 200,000 to 250,000 distinct CDR3 sequences, 9.5% of them seen once, and the ten largest clones take 3% to 4.5%. The source material was PBMCs or a T cell subset sorted from them (not recorded which). The receptors originated from a man younger than 35 who had mild COVID-19 (a few samples of this study predate the infection). Cell type and time point are not known. Each CDR3 is given with its conserved first and last residue. The D gene is left open where the match is weak. Size is stated for part of the rows, as once, few or many counts, or as a class when the clone is expanded.

few	TRBV12-3/TRBV12-4	TRBD2	TRBJ2-7	CASSFRLAGGYEQYF	TGTGCCAGCAGTTTTAGACTAGCGGGGGGCTACGAGCAGTACTTC
NA	TRBV6-6	NA	TRBJ2-7	CASSYAQRSYEQYF	TGTGCCAGCAGTTACGCGCAGAGATCCTACGAGCAGTACTTC
NA	TRBV7-2	NA	TRBJ2-2	CASSLGSAVAGELFF	TGTGCCAGCAGCTTAGGGAGCGCGGTCGCCGGGGAGCTGTTTTTT
many	TRBV12-3/TRBV12-4	NA	TRBJ2-1	CASSVGGFGEQFF	TGTGCCAGCAGTGTGGGGGGCTTCGGTGAGCAGTTCTTC
many	TRBV5-1	NA	TRBJ1-1	CASSFGGPNEAFF	TGCGCCAGCAGCTTTGGGGGCCCCAATGAAGCTTTCTTT
NA	TRBV20-1	NA	TRBJ1-6	CSARDLRGPSYNSPLHF	TGCAGTGCTAGAGACCTTCGTGGACCCTCCTATAATTCACCCCTCCACTTT
few	TRBV7-2	NA	TRBJ2-4	CASSLTRNIQYF	TGTGCCAGCAGCCTAACGAGAAACATTCAGTACTTC
many	TRBV7-2	TRBD2	TRBJ2-3	CASSPIPGTSGGPYSTDTQYF	TGTGCCAGCAGCCCCATACCCGGGACTAGCGGGGGGCCCTACTCCACAGATACGCAGTATTTT
few	TRBV11-2	TRBD2	TRBJ2-5	CASSLGGLAGAPYKETQYF	TGTGCCAGCAGCTTAGGAGGACTAGCGGGGGCCCCTTATAAAGAGACCCAGTACTTC
few	TRBV20-1	NA	TRBJ2-3	CSAMFRGVDTQYF	TGCAGTGCTATGTTCAGGGGAGTGGATACGCAGTATTTT
NA	TRBV15	NA	TRBJ1-3	CATSRDVGSGNTIYF	TGTGCCACCAGCAGAGATGTGGGCTCTGGAAACACCATATATTTT
many	TRBV7-2	TRBD2	TRBJ2-5	CASSLSGAGGQETQYF	TGTGCCAGCAGCTTGAGTGGAGCGGGGGGCCAAGAGACCCAGTACTTC
few	TRBV4-2	NA	TRBJ1-2	CASSQEGGDSYGYTF	TGTGCCAGCAGCCAAGAAGGAGGGGATTCATATGGCTACACCTTC
few	TRBV12-3/TRBV12-4	NA	TRBJ2-7	CASSSRLEVVGEQYF	TGTGCCAGCAGTTCTCGCTTGGAAGTAGTCGGCGAGCAGTACTTC
NA	TRBV20-1	NA	TRBJ1-1	CSALRDSAGEAFF	TGCAGTGCTCTCCGGGACTCAGCGGGTGAAGCTTTCTTT
many	TRBV10-3	TRBD2	TRBJ2-1	CAIGTSTNDEQFF	TGTGCCATCGGGACTAGCACTAATGATGAGCAGTTCTTC
few	TRBV3-1	TRBD2	TRBJ2-3	CASSPQASGGRTQYF	TGTGCCAGCAGCCCCCAGGCTAGCGGGGGGCGCACGCAGTATTTT
NA	TRBV6-5	TRBD1	TRBJ1-2	CASSYKGAGGGYTF	TGTGCCAGCAGTTACAAGGGGGCCGGAGGTGGCTACACCTTC
NA	TRBV7-2	NA	TRBJ2-7	CASSLRRGGSYEQYF	TGTGCCAGCAGCTTAAGGCGGGGTGGCTCCTACGAGCAGTACTTC
few	TRBV7-8	NA	TRBJ1-6	CASSSQGGNSPLHF	TGTGCCAGCAGCTCCCAAGGGGGGAATTCACCCCTCCACTTT
few	TRBV12-3/TRBV12-4	NA	TRBJ2-3	CASRETGWVDTQYF	TGTGCCAGCAGGGAGACTGGTTGGGTGGATACGCAGTATTTT
NA	TRBV5-6	TRBD1	TRBJ1-2	CASSRDRGSIYGYTF	TGTGCCAGCAGCCGGGACAGGGGTTCAATCTATGGCTACACCTTC
few	TRBV30	NA	TRBJ1-2	CAWIRGGRFGYTF	TGTGCCTGGATTCGTGGGGGTCGCTTTGGCTACACCTTC
NA	TRBV29-1	NA	TRBJ2-5	CSVERDVQETQYF	TGCAGCGTCGAGAGGGACGTCCAAGAGACCCAGTACTTC
many	TRBV6-5	NA	TRBJ2-6	CASSYSRGSGANVLTF	TGTGCCAGCAGTTACTCGAGGGGGTCTGGGGCCAACGTCCTGACTTTC
few	TRBV2	TRBD2	TRBJ2-1	CASIVLADNEQFF	TGTGCCAGCATCGTACTAGCGGACAATGAGCAGTTCTTC
few	TRBV11-2	NA	TRBJ1-1	CASSWVRIQGRTEAFF	TGTGCCAGCAGCTGGGTACGGATTCAGGGTAGAACTGAAGCTTTCTTT
NA	TRBV12-3/TRBV12-4	NA	TRBJ1-6	CASSLVSRSPLHF	TGTGCCAGCAGTTTAGTTTCTCGATCACCCCTCCACTTT
many	TRBV5-1	TRBD2	TRBJ2-4	CASSLRGVNIQYF	TGCGCCAGCAGCCTCCGGGGGGTGAACATTCAGTACTTC
few	TRBV20-1	NA	TRBJ1-4	CSVRLVTNEKLFF	TGCAGTGTCAGACTCGTTACTAATGAAAAACTGTTTTTT
NA	TRBV18	NA	TRBJ2-7	CASSPNRGGEQYF	TGTGCCAGCTCACCCAACAGGGGGGGAGAGCAGTACTTC
many	TRBV29-1	TRBD1	TRBJ2-7	CSARTGAYEQYF	TGCAGCGCCCGGACAGGGGCCTACGAGCAGTACTTC
NA	TRBV7-9	NA	TRBJ2-6	CASQRISGANVLTF	TGTGCCAGCCAGCGGATTTCTGGGGCCAACGTCCTGACTTTC
few	TRBV15	NA	TRBJ2-3	CATSRDYRGSGDTQYF	TGTGCCACCAGCAGAGACTATAGGGGTTCGGGAGATACGCAGTATTTT
few	TRBV18	NA	TRBJ2-7	CASSPRSSEQYF	TGTGCCAGCTCACCACGCTCCTCCGAGCAGTACTTC
many	TRBV18	NA	TRBJ2-3	CASSLAGYTDTQYF	TGTGCCAGCTCCCTTGCGGGATACACAGATACGCAGTATTTT
many	TRBV18	NA	TRBJ2-7	CASSQPSALEQYF	TGTGCCAGCTCCCAGCCCAGCGCCCTCGAGCAGTACTTC
NA	TRBV10-3	NA	TRBJ1-6	CAISEGRIGPSHSPLHF	TGTGCCATCAGTGAGGGCCGGATTGGGCCTTCCCATTCACCCCTCCACTTT
few	TRBV7-9	TRBD2	TRBJ2-7	CASSSGGGRGNTYEQYF	TGTGCCAGCAGCTCCGGGGGGGGGAGGGGGAATACCTACGAGCAGTACTTC
few	TRBV4-1	TRBD1	TRBJ1-6	CASSQEGQRFASPLHF	TGCGCCAGCAGCCAGGAGGGACAGCGCTTTGCATCACCCCTCCACTTT
few	TRBV12-3/TRBV12-4	TRBD1	TRBJ1-6	CASSPSGQGIPLHF	TGTGCCAGCAGTCCTTCGGGACAGGGAATACCCCTCCACTTT
few	TRBV9	NA	TRBJ2-5	CASSVSSQETQYF	TGTGCCAGCAGCGTCAGCTCCCAAGAGACCCAGTACTTC
NA	TRBV5-1	NA	TRBJ2-2	CASSKNTGELFF	TGCGCCAGCAGTAAGAACACCGGGGAGCTGTTTTTT
NA	TRBV29-1	NA	TRBJ2-3	CSVARGIPDTQYF	TGCAGCGTTGCTCGTGGAATACCAGATACGCAGTATTTT
few	TRBV24-1	NA	TRBJ2-2	CATSDAGELFF	TGTGCCACCAGTGATGCGGGGGAGCTGTTTTTT
few	TRBV12-3/TRBV12-4	NA	TRBJ1-3	CASSASGGNTIYF	TGTGCCAGCAGTGCAAGCGGTGGAAACACCATATATTTT
NA	TRBV4-1	TRBD1	TRBJ1-6	CASSQRVGQGDSPLHF	TGCGCCAGCAGCCAAAGGGTGGGACAGGGAGATTCACCCCTCCACTTT
NA	TRBV20-1	TRBD1	TRBJ1-1	CSASSDRGVGAFF	TGCAGTGCTAGTTCCGACAGGGGGGTTGGAGCTTTCTTT
few	TRBV30	NA	TRBJ1-2	CAWTSSGAGGYTF	TGTGCCTGGACAAGTTCAGGGGCGGGTGGCTACACCTTC
NA	TRBV24-1	TRBD2	TRBJ2-1	CATSDLGSTTSGGATQFF	TGTGCCACCAGTGATTTGGGCAGTACGACTAGCGGGGGGGCTACGCAGTTCTTC
many	TRBV5-1	TRBD1	TRBJ2-1	CASATGATQNNEQFF	TGCGCCAGCGCGACAGGGGCCACCCAGAACAATGAGCAGTTCTTC
NA	TRBV3-1	NA	TRBJ2-4	CASRPTLGAKNIQYF	TGTGCCAGCAGGCCCACCCTGGGAGCCAAAAACATTCAGTACTTC
few	TRBV4-3	NA	TRBJ2-3	CASSPREGLTDTQYF	TGCGCCAGCAGCCCCAGAGAGGGGCTGACAGATACGCAGTATTTT
NA	TRBV3-1	NA	TRBJ1-2	CAAMGGRHGYTF	TGTGCCGCCATGGGAGGACGCCATGGCTACACCTTC
NA	TRBV5-1	NA	TRBJ2-6	CASSSTPGANVLTF	TGCGCCAGCAGCTCAACCCCTGGGGCCAACGTCCTGACTTTC
NA	TRBV5-6	NA	TRBJ1-1	CASSLRRKTEAFF	TGTGCCAGCAGCTTGCGCAGGAAAACTGAAGCTTTCTTT
NA	TRBV2	TRBD2	TRBJ2-1	CAASGTYNEQFF	TGTGCCGCTAGCGGTACCTACAATGAGCAGTTCTTC
few	TRBV7-2	NA	TRBJ2-3	CASSRQDPDTQYF	TGTGCCAGCAGCCGACAGGACCCAGATACGCAGTATTTT
many	TRBV5-1	NA	TRBJ2-2	CASSSGQAPGVGELFF	TGCGCCAGCAGCTCTGGACAGGCCCCGGGGGTCGGGGAGCTGTTTTTT